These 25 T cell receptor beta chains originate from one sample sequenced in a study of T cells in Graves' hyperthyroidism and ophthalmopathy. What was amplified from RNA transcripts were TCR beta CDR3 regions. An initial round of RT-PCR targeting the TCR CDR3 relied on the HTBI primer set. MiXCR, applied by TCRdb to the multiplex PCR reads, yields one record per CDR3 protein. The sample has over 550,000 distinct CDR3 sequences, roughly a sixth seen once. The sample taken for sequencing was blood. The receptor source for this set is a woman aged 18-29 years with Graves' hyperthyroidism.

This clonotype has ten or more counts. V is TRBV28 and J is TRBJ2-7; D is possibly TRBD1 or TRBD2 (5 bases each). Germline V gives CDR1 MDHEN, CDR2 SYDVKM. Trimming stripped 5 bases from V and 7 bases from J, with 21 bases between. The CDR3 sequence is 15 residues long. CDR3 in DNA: TGTGCCAGCAGTCCCCCGGGGATTGGGGCGGGTGAGCAGTACTTC. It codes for CASSPPGIGAGEQYF.

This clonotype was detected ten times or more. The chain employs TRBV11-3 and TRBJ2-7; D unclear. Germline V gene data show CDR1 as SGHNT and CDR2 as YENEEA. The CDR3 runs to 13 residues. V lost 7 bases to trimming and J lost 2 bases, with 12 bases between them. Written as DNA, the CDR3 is TGTGCCAGCATGGACCGCGAAACCTACGAGCAGTACTTC. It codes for CASMDRETYEQYF.

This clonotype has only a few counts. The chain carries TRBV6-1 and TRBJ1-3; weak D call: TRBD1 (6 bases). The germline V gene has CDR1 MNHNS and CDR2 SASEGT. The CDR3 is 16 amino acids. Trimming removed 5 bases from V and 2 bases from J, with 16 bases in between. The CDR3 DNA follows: TGTGCCAGCAGTTTGAACAGGGTAGTGGCTGGAAACACCATATATTTT. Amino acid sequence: CASSLNRVVAGNTIYF.

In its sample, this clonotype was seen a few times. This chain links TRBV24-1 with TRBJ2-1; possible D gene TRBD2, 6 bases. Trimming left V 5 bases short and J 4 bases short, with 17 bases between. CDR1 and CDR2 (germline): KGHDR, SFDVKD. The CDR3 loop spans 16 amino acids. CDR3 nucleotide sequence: TGTGCCACCAGTGCGGGGGTGAGCGGATTATACAATGAGCAGTTCTTC. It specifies CATSAGVSGLYNEQFF.

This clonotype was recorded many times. CDR3 sequence: CATRYRDMRQETQYF. Written as DNA, the CDR3 is TGTGCCACCAGGTACCGGGACATGAGGCAAGAGACCCAGTACTTC. The chain couples TRBV24-1 to TRBJ2-5; perhaps TRBD1 as D (6 bases). This CDR3 is built from 15 residues. Trimming left V 7 bases short and J 2 bases short, with 16 bases between. CDR1 KGHDR and CDR2 SFDVKD come from the germline V gene.

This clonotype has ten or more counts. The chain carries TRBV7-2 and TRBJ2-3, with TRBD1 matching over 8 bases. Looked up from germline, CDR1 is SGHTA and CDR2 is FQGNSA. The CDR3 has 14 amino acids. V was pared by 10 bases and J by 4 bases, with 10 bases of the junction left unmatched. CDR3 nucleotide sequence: TGTGCCACAAAGAAAGACAGGGGACCAGATACGCAGTATTTT. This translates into CATKKDRGPDTQYF.

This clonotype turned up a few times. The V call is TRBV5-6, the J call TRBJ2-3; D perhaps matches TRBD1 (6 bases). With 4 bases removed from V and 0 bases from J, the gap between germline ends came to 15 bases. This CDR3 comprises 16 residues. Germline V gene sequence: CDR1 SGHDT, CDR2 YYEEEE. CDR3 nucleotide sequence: TGTGCCAGCAGCGTTGAACAGGGTACCAGCACAGATACGCAGTATTTT. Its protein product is CASSVEQGTSTDTQYF.

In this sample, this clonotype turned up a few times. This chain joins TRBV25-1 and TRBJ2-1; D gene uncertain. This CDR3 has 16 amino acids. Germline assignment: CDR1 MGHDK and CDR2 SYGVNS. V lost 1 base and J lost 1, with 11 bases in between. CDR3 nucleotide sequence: TGTGCCAGCAGTGAATCCTTCGAGGAGTCCTACAATGAGCAGTTCTTC. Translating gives CASSESFEESYNEQFF.

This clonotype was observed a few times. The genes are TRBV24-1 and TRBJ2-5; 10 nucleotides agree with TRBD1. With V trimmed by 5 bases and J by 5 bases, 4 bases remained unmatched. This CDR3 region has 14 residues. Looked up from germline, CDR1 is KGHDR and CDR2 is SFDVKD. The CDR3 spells CATSGQGALETQYF. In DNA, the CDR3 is TGTGCCACCAGTGGACAGGGGGCTTTGGAGACCCAGTACTTC.

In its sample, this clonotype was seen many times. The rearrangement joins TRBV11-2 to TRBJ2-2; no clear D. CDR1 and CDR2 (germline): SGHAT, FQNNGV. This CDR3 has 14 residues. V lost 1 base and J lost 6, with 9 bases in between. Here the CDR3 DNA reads TGTGCCAGCAGCTTAGGCAGGCGGCCCGGGGAGCTGTTTTTT. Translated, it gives CASSLGRRPGELFF.

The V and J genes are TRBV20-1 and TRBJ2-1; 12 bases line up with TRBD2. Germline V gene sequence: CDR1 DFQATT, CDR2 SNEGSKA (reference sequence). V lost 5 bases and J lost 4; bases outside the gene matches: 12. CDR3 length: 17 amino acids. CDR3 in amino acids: CSAGGLAGGKIYNEQFF. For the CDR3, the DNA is TGCAGTGCTGGGGGGCTAGCGGGGGGGAAGATTTACAATGAGCAGTTCTTC.

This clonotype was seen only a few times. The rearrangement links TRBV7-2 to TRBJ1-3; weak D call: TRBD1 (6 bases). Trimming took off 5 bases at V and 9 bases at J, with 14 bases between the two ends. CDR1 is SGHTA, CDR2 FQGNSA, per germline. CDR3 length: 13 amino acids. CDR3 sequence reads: CASSTGTRGTIYF. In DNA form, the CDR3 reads TGTGCCAGCAGCACCGGGACAAGGGGCACCATATATTTT.

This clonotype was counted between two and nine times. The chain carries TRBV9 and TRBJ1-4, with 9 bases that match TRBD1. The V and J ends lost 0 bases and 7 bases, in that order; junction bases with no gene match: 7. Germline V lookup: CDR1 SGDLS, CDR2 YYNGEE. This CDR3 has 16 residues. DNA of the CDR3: TGTGCCAGCAGCGTAGAGGGGACAGGGTTCGGTGAAAAACTGTTTTTT. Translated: CASSVEGTGFGEKLFF.

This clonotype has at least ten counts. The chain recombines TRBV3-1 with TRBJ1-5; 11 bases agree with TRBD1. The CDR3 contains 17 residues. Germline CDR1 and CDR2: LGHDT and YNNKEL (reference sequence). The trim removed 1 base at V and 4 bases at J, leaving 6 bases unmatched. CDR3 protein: CASSQGGQGAINQPQHF. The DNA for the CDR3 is TGTGCCAGCAGCCAAGGCGGACAGGGGGCTATTAATCAGCCCCAGCATTTT.

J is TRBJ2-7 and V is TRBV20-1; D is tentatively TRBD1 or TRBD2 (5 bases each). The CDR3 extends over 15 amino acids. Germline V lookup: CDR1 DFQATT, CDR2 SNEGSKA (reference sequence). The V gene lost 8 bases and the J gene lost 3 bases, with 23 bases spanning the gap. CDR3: CSPMGDTGRGYEQYF. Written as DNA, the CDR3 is TGCAGTCCCATGGGGGATACGGGAAGGGGCTACGAGCAGTACTTC.

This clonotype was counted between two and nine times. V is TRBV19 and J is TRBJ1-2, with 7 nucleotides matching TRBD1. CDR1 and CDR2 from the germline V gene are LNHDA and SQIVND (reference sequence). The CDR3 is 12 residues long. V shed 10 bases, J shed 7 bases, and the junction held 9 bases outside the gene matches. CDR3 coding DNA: TGTGCCACCCGACAGGGAATACGTGGCTACACCTTC. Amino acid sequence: CATRQGIRGYTF.

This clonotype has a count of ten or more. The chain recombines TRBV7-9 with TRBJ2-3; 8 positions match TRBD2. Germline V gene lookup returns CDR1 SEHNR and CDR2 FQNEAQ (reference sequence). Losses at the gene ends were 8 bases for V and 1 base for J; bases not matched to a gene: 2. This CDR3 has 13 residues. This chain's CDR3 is CASRREGTDTQYF. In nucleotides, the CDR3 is TGTGCCAGCCGGCGGGAGGGCACAGATACGCAGTATTTT.

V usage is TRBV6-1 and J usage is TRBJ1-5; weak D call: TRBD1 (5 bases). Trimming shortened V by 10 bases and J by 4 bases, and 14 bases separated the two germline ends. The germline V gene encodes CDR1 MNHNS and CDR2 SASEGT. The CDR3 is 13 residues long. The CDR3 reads CAIGTLGNQPQHF. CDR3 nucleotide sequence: TGTGCCATCGGGACCTTGGGAAATCAGCCCCAGCATTTT.

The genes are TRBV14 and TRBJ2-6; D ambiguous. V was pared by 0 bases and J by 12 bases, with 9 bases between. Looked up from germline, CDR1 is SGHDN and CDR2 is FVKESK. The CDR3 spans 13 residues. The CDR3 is CASSQDTRTVLTF. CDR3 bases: TGTGCCAGCAGCCAAGACACCCGAACCGTCCTGACTTTC.

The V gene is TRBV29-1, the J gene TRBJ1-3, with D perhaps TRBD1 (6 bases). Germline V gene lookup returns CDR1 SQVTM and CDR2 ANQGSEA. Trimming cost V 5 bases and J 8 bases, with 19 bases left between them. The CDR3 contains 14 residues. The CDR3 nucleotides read TGCAGCGTTATCGGACAGATCCCTCCGGACACCATATATTTT. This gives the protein CSVIGQIPPDTIYF.

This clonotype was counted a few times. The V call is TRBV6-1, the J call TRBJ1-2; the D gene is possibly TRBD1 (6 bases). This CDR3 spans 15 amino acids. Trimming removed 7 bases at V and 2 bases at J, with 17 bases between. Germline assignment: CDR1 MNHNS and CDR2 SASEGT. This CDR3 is CASTHPRGANYGYTF. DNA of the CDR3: TGTGCCAGCACCCACCCACGGGGGGCGAACTATGGCTACACCTTC.

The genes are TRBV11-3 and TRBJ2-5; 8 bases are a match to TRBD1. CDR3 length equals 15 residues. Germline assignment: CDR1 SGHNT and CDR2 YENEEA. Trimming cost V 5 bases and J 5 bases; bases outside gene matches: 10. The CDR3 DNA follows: TGTGCCAGCAGCCCGTGGACAGGGATGGTGGAGACCCAGTACTTC. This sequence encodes CASSPWTGMVETQYF. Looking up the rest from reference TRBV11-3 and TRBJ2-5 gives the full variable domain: EAGVVQSPRYKIIEKKQPVAFWCNPISGHNTLYWYLQNLGQGPELLIRYENEEAVDDSQLPKDRFSAERLKGVDSTLKIQPAELGDSAVYLCASSPWTGMVETQYFGPGTRLLVL.

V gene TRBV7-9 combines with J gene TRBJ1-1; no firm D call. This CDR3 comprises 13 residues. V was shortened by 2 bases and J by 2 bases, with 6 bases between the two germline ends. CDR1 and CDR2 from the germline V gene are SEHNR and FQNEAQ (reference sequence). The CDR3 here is CASSLYANTEAFF. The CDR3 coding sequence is TGTGCCAGCAGCTTATACGCAAACACTGAAGCTTTCTTT. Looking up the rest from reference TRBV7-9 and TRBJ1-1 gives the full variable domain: DTGVSQNPRHKITKRGQNVTFRCDPISEHNRLYWYRQTLGQGPEFLTYFQNEAQLEKSRLLSDRFSAERPKGSFSTLEIQRTEQGDSAMYLCASSLYANTEAFFGQGTRLTVV.

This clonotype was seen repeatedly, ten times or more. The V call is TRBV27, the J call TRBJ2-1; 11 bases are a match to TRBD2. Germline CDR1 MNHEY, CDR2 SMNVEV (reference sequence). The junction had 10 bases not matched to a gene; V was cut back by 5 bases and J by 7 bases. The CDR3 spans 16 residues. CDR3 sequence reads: CASSPTSGGWYNEQFF. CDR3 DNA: TGTGCCAGCAGTCCCACTAGCGGGGGATGGTATAATGAGCAGTTCTTC.

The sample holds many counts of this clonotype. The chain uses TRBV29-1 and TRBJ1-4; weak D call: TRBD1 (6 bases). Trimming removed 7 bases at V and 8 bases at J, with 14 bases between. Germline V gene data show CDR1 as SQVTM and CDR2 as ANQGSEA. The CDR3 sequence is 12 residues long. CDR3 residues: CSGAWGREKLFF. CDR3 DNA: TGCAGCGGTGCCTGGGGGCGCGAAAAACTGTTTTTT.